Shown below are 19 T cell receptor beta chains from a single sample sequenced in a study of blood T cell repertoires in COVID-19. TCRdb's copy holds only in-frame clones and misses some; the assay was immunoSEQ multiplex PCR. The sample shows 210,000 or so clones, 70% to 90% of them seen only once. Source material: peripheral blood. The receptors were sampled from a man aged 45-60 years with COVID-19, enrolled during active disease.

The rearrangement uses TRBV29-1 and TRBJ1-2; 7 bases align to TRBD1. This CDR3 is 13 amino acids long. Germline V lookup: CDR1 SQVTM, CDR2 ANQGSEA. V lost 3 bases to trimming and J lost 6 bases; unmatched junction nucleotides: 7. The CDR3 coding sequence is TGCAGCGTTGAGAGGACAGGCGGGAATGGCTACACCTTC. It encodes CSVERTGGNGYTF.

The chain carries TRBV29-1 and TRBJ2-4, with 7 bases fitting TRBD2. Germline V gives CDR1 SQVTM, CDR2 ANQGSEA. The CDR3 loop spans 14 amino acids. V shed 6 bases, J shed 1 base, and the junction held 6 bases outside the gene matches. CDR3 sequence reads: CSVPAGGAKNIQYF. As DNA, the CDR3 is TGCAGCGTGCCGGCCGGGGGGGCCAAAAACATTCAGTACTTC.

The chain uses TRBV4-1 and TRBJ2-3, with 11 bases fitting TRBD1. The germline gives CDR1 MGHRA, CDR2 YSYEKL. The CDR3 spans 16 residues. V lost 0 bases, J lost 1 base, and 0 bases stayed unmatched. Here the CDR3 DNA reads TGCGCCAGCAGCCAAGAGGGACAGGGGGGCACAGATACGCAGTATTTT. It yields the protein CASSQEGQGGTDTQYF.

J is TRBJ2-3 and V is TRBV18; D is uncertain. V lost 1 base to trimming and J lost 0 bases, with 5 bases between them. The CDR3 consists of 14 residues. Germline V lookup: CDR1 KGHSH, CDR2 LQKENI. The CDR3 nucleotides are TGTGCCAGCTCACCACTCCCTAGCACAGATACGCAGTATTTT. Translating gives CASSPLPSTDTQYF. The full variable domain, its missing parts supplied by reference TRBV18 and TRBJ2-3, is NAGVMQNPRHLVRRRGQEARLRCSPMKGHSHVYWYRQLPEEGLKFMVYLQKENIIDESGMPKERFSAEFPKEGPSILRIQQVVRGDSAAYFCASSPLPSTDTQYFGPGTRLTVL.

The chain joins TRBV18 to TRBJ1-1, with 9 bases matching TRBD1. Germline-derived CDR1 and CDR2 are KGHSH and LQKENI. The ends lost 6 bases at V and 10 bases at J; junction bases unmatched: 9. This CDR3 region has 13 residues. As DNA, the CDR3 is TGTGCCAGCTCTACAGGGGGCCTTTTCGTAGCTTTCTTT. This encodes CASSTGGLFVAFF.

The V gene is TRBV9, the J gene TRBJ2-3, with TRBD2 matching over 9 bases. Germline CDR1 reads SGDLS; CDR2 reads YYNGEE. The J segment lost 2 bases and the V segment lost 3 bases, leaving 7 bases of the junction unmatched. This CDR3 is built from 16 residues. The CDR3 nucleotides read TGTGCCAGCAGCGACGGCGGGGGGGTGTTCACAGATACGCAGTATTTT. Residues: CASSDGGGVFTDTQYF. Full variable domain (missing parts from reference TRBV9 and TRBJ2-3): DSGVTQTPKHLITATGQRVTLRCSPRSGDLSVYWYQQSLDQGLQFLIQYYNGEERAKGNILERFSAQQFPDLHSELNLSSLELGDSALYFCASSDGGGVFTDTQYFGPGTRLTVL.

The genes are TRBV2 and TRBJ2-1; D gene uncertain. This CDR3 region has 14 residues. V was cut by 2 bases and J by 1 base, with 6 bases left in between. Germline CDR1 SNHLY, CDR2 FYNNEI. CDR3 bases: TGTGCCAGCAGTGAATCCGGGTCCTACAATGAGCAGTTCTTC. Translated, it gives CASSESGSYNEQFF.

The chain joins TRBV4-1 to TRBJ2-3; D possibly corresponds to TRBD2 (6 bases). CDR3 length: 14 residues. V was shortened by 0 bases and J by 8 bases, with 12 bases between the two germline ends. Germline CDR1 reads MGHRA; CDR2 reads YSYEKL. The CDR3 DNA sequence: TGCGCCAGCAGCCAAGACCCCGGGGGTGGTACGCAGTATTTT. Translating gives CASSQDPGGGTQYF.

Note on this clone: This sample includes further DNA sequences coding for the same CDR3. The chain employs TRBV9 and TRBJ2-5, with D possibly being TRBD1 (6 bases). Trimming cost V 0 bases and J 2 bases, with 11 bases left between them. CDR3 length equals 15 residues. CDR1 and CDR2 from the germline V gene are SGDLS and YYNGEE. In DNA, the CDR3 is TGTGCCAGCAGCGTAGCCCCGGACAGTCAAGAGACCCAGTACTTC. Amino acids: CASSVAPDSQETQYF.

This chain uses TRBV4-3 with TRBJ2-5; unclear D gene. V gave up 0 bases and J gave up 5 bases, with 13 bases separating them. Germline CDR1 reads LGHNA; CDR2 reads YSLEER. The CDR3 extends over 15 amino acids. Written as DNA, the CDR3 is TGCGCCAGCAGCCAAGATTTCAGTAATTCGGAGACCCAGTACTTC. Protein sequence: CASSQDFSNSETQYF.

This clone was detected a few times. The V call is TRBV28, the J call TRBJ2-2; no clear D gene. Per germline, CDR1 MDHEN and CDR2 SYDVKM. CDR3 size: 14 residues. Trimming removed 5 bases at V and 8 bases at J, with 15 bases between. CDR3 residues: CASSGPLTSGELFF. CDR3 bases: TGTGCCAGCAGTGGCCCCCTGACTTCTGGGGAGCTGTTTTTT.

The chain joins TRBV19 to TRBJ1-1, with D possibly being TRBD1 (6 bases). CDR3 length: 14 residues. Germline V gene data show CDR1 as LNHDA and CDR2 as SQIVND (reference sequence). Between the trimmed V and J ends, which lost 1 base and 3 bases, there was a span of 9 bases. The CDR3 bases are TGTGCCAGTAGTATAGGGCGGACAGACACTGAAGCTTTCTTT. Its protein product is CASSIGRTDTEAFF.

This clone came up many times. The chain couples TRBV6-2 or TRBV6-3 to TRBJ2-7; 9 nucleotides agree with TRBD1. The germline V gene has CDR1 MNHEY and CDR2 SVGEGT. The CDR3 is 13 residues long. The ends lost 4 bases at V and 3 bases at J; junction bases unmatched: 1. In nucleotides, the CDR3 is TGTGCCAGCAGTTGGGGACAGGGCTACGAGCAGTACTTC. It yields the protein CASSWGQGYEQYF.

The CDR3 loop reads CSVVADNYGYTF. The CDR3 region has the DNA TGCAGCGTTGTTGCAGATAACTATGGCTACACCTTC. This chain links TRBV29-1 with TRBJ1-2, with D unresolved. CDR1 and CDR2 from the germline V gene are SQVTM and ANQGSEA. Trimming left V 4 bases short and J 1 base short, with 7 bases between. This CDR3 is built from 12 residues.

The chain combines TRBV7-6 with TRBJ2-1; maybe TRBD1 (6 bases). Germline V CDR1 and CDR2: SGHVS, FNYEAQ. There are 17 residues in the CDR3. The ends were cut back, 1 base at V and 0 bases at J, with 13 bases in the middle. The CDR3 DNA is TGTGCCAGCAGCTTAGGAGGTTCAGGGGACTCCTACAATGAGCAGTTCTTC. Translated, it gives CASSLGGSGDSYNEQFF.

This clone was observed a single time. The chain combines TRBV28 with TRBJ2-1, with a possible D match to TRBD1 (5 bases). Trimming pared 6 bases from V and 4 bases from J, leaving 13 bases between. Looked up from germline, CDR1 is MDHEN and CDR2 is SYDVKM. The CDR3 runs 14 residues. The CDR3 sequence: CASSGDSLYNEQFF. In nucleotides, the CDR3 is TGTGCCAGCAGCGGAGACAGCCTGTACAATGAGCAGTTCTTC.

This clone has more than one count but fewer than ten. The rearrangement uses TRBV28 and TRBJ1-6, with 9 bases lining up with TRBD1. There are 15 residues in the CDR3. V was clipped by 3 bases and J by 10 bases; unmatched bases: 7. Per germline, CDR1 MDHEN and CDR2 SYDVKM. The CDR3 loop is CASSLQGTGWSPLHF. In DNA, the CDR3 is TGTGCCAGCAGTTTGCAAGGGACAGGGTGGTCACCCCTCCACTTT.

DNA for the CDR3: TGTGCCAGCAGCTTAGCGGGCAGGGTTCGATCACCCCTCCACTTT. Amino acid sequence: CASSLAGRVRSPLHF. This rearrangement joins TRBV7-2 to TRBJ1-6, with a weak D call TRBD1 (5 bases). This CDR3 spans 15 amino acids. The germline CDR1 and CDR2 sequences are SGHTA and FQGNSA. V gave up 0 bases and J gave up 10 bases, with 13 bases separating them.

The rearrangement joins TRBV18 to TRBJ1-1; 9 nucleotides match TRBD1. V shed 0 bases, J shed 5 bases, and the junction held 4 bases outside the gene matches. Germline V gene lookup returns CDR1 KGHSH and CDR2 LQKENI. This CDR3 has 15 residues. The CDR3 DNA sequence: TGTGCCAGCTCACCACCTTGGACAGGGGAGACTGAAGCTTTCTTT. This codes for CASSPPWTGETEAFF.